This is a list of T cell receptor beta chains from one sample in a study of response to subunit inactivated influenza vaccine. From the RT-PCR reads, TCRdb called clonotypes with MiXCR, one entry per CDR3 protein. Of about 780,000 distinct CDR3 sequences listed, around 18% were seen once; the top ten hold approximately 10%. Sequenced material: PBMCs from blood, taken 5 to 6 days after vaccination. These receptors all come from a man over 45 who received an inactivated influenza vaccine. Both conserved end residues are part of each CDR3. D genes are given only for firm matches. Clone size is given for some rows only: seen once, a few or many times, or a class if the clone is expanded.

CDR3 | DNA | D | J | size | V
CASSDSSSRGVQAFF | TGTGCCAGCAGTGACTCATCGTCCAGGGGGGTACAGGCTTTCTTT | TRBD1 | TRBJ1-1 | NA | TRBV6-4
CSARVPEGAYEQYF | TGCAGTGCAAGAGTACCTGAGGGAGCCTACGAGCAGTACTTC | NA | TRBJ2-7 | NA | TRBV20-1
CASSLGGDRPYGYTF | TGTGCCAGCAGCTTAGGGGGGGACAGGCCCTATGGCTACACCTTC | TRBD1 | TRBJ1-2 | few | TRBV7-2
CASSLSRTSYNEQFF | TGTGCCAGCAGTTTATCGAGGACTAGTTACAATGAGCAGTTCTTC | TRBD2 | TRBJ2-1 | few | TRBV12-3/TRBV12-4
CASSLDGYAGYNEQFF | TGCGCCAGCAGCTTGGATGGTTACGCGGGATACAATGAGCAGTTCTTC | NA | TRBJ2-1 | few | TRBV5-1
CASSWGQATNEQFF | TGCGCCAGCAGCTGGGGACAGGCCACGAATGAGCAGTTCTTC | TRBD1 | TRBJ2-1 | many | TRBV5-1
CASSVDRVGQETQYF | TGTGCCAGCTCAGTGGACAGGGTTGGACAAGAGACCCAGTACTTC | TRBD1 | TRBJ2-5 | NA | TRBV18
CASSLGVGARAETQYF | TGTGCCAGCAGCTTAGGGGTCGGGGCCCGGGCGGAGACCCAGTACTTC | NA | TRBJ2-5 | NA | TRBV7-9
CSAFTDSSYEQYF | TGCAGTGCTTTTACCGACAGTTCCTACGAGCAGTACTTC | NA | TRBJ2-7 | few | TRBV20-1
CASSLRDRGNTGELFF | TGTGCCAGCAGCCTCCGGGACAGGGGGAACACCGGGGAGCTGTTTTTT | TRBD1 | TRBJ2-2 | few | TRBV7-8
CASNYRGTEAFF | TGTGCCAGCAACTACAGAGGCACTGAAGCTTTCTTT | NA | TRBJ1-1 | few | TRBV6-6
CASSPQGFGGSEQYF | TGTGCCAGCAGTCCACAGGGGTTTGGGGGCTCCGAGCAGTACTTC | TRBD1 | TRBJ2-7 | NA | TRBV11-2
CASSQGQGARNEQYF | TGTGCCAGCAGCCAGGGACAGGGGGCGCGGAACGAGCAGTACTTC | TRBD1 | TRBJ2-7 | NA | TRBV7-2
CASQGSSYEQYF | TGTGCCAGTCAGGGGTCCTCCTACGAGCAGTACTTC | NA | TRBJ2-7 | NA | TRBV28
CASTGVVRGATDTQYF | TGCGCCAGCACCGGAGTGGTTCGGGGGGCAACAGATACGCAGTATTTT | NA | TRBJ2-3 | NA | TRBV10-2
CASSVEARNDYGYTF | TGTGCCAGCAGCGTAGAGGCACGGAATGACTATGGCTACACCTTC | NA | TRBJ1-2 | NA | TRBV9
CASSPGTSREQYF | TGTGCCAGCTCACCTGGGACTAGCCGCGAGCAGTACTTC | TRBD2 | TRBJ2-7 | few | TRBV18
CASSLERGPTEAFF | TGTGCCAGCAGCTTAGAGCGGGGGCCAACTGAAGCTTTCTTT | NA | TRBJ1-1 | NA | TRBV11-2
CASSYWTEHQETQYF | TGTGCCAGCAGTTACTGGACAGAGCACCAAGAGACCCAGTACTTC | NA | TRBJ2-5 | NA | TRBV6-2/TRBV6-3
CASSLDGGVGSPLHF | TGTGCCAGCAGCCTGGACGGGGGAGTTGGTTCACCCCTCCACTTT | NA | TRBJ1-6 | once | TRBV5-4
CASSTQGGMGNSPLHF | TGTGCCAGCAGCACCCAGGGGGGGATGGGTAATTCACCCCTCCACTTT | TRBD1 | TRBJ1-6 | NA | TRBV12-3/TRBV12-4
CATSRDGAENEKLFF | TGTGCCACCAGCAGAGATGGGGCCGAGAATGAAAAACTGTTTTTT | NA | TRBJ1-4 | NA | TRBV15
CSADGGRGQPNYGYTF | TGCAGTGCTGATGGGGGCAGGGGGCAGCCGAACTATGGCTACACCTTC | TRBD1 | TRBJ1-2 | NA | TRBV20-1
CASSRGPASEQYF | TGTGCCAGCAGCCGGGGTCCAGCCTCCGAGCAGTACTTC | NA | TRBJ2-7 | NA | TRBV4-2
CASRRSGEDIYEQYF | TGTGCCAGCAGGAGATCAGGGGAGGATATCTACGAGCAGTACTTC | NA | TRBJ2-7 | few | TRBV21-1
CSVGSGEHQPQHF | TGCAGCGTTGGTTCTGGGGAGCATCAGCCCCAGCATTTT | NA | TRBJ1-5 | few | TRBV29-1
CASSRSTEETQYF | TGCGCCAGCAGCAGGAGCACCGAAGAGACCCAGTACTTC | NA | TRBJ2-5 | NA | TRBV5-1
CASSKWTGELFF | TGTGCCAGCTCCAAGTGGACCGGGGAGCTGTTTTTT | NA | TRBJ2-2 | NA | TRBV12-3/TRBV12-4
CASSYAAGRNTGELFF | TGTGCCAGCAGTTACGCGGCGGGGAGGAACACCGGGGAGCTGTTTTTT | NA | TRBJ2-2 | many | TRBV6-5
CASSSRTSGSYNEQFF | TGTGCCAGCAGTTCAAGGACTAGCGGGTCCTACAATGAGCAGTTCTTC | TRBD2 | TRBJ2-1 | many | TRBV27
CASSPRQGAQETQYF | TGTGCCAGCAGCCCGCGACAGGGGGCCCAAGAGACCCAGTACTTC | TRBD1 | TRBJ2-5 | few | TRBV7-6
CATSDLKTSNYNEQFF | TGTGCCACCAGTGATTTAAAGACTAGTAACTACAATGAGCAGTTCTTC | NA | TRBJ2-1 | NA | TRBV24-1
CASSSSSGGDYEQYF | TGCGCCAGCAGCTCATCTAGCGGGGGCGATTACGAGCAGTACTTC | TRBD2 | TRBJ2-7 | many | TRBV5-1
CATSDALAADTQYF | TGTGCCACCAGTGATGCCCTAGCAGCAGATACGCAGTATTTT | NA | TRBJ2-3 | NA | TRBV24-1
CASSPEFLRDRAYEQYF | TGCGCCAGCAGCCCGGAATTCCTTCGGGACAGGGCCTACGAGCAGTACTTC | TRBD1 | TRBJ2-7 | few | TRBV4-1
CASSYGTGSEQYF | TGTGCCAGCAGTTACGGGACAGGGAGCGAGCAGTACTTC | TRBD1 | TRBJ2-7 | NA | TRBV6-6
CASSEAEQGAYNEQFF | TGTGCCAGCAGTGAAGCCGAACAGGGGGCCTACAATGAGCAGTTCTTC | TRBD1 | TRBJ2-1 | NA | TRBV6-1
CSAHQDGNSPLHF | TGCAGTGCACATCAGGACGGCAATTCACCCCTCCACTTT | NA | TRBJ1-6 | few | TRBV20-1
CASSPLSGYEQYF | TGTGCCAGCAGCCCCTTGAGTGGCTACGAGCAGTACTTC | NA | TRBJ2-7 | NA | TRBV13
CASSQSTSGTGELFF | TGCGCCAGCAGCCAGTCGACTAGCGGCACCGGGGAGCTGTTTTTT | TRBD2 | TRBJ2-2 | few | TRBV4-3
CASSDGTDHTGELFF | TGTGCCAGCAGTGACGGGACAGATCACACCGGGGAGCTGTTTTTT | TRBD1 | TRBJ2-2 | few | TRBV6-4
CATGPSHSTDTQYF | TGTGCCACCGGGCCCAGCCATAGCACAGATACGCAGTATTTT | NA | TRBJ2-3 | NA | TRBV11-2
CASSQSSGSGETQYF | TGTGCCAGCAGCCAATCAAGCGGGAGTGGAGAGACCCAGTACTTC | TRBD2 | TRBJ2-5 | NA | TRBV4-2
CASSLHQPQHF | TGTGCCAGCAGTTTGCATCAGCCCCAGCATTTT | NA | TRBJ1-5 | many | TRBV28
CASSQTSGGTKNTGELFF | TGCGCCAGCAGTCAGACTAGCGGGGGGACCAAGAACACCGGGGAGCTGTTTTTT | TRBD2 | TRBJ2-2 | NA | TRBV4-1
CSASSRQGLTEAFF | TGCAGTGCTAGCAGTAGACAGGGCCTCACTGAAGCTTTCTTT | TRBD1 | TRBJ1-1 | NA | TRBV20-1
CSANQAATVNNEQFF | TGCAGTGCCAACCAAGCGGCTACTGTCAACAATGAGCAGTTCTTC | NA | TRBJ2-1 | many | TRBV20-1
CASSVSGAPYEQYF | TGTGCCAGCAGCGTTAGCGGAGCCCCGTACGAGCAGTACTTC | NA | TRBJ2-7 | few | TRBV7-6
CATSDFINGYNEQFF | TGTGCCACCAGTGATTTTATTAACGGCTACAATGAGCAGTTCTTC | NA | TRBJ2-1 | NA | TRBV24-1
CASSQDLGRGGKNIQYF | TGTGCCAGCAGCCAAGATCTCGGCAGGGGAGGCAAAAACATTCAGTACTTC | NA | TRBJ2-4 | once | TRBV14
CASSFSVTNEQFF | TGTGCCAGCAGCTTTTCGGTAACCAATGAGCAGTTCTTC | NA | TRBJ2-1 | NA | TRBV7-8
CASSFGLPGYEQYF | TGTGCCAGCAGCTTTGGGCTTCCCGGCTACGAGCAGTACTTC | NA | TRBJ2-7 | NA | TRBV5-6
CSARPGTASSYEQYF | TGCAGTGCTAGACCCGGGACAGCCTCCTCCTACGAGCAGTACTTC | TRBD1 | TRBJ2-7 | NA | TRBV20-1
CASSYYVAGRYEQYF | TGTGCCAGCAGTTACTACGTGGCAGGTCGGTACGAGCAGTACTTC | NA | TRBJ2-7 | few | TRBV6-2/TRBV6-3
CASSLDITAAEGYTF | TGTGCCAGCAGCTTAGATATAACAGCCGCTGAAGGCTACACCTTC | NA | TRBJ1-2 | NA | TRBV11-2